One T cell receptor (beta chain) is described in this entry. Its antigen is not known. The data were produced by immunoSEQ multiplex PCR, yet TCRdb's version contains in-frame clones alone and is incomplete. The sample shows some 45,000 clones, approximately 86% of them seen only once. The CDR3 runs 14 residues. Germline-derived CDR1 and CDR2 are SGHAT and FQNNGV. This entry is derived from a study of STAT5B mutations in CD4+ large granular lymphocyte leukemia. Study-wide results and limits: Approximately 25% of private leukemic clonotypes occurred rarely in other patients' non-leukemic repertoires.

The chain uses TRBV11-2 and TRBJ2-5; a possible D gene is TRBD2 (6 bases). The DNA matches TRBJ2-7 better at its end, which makes the J call doubtful. The sequence derives from a human donor in good health. Sequenced: CD4+ T cells from blood buffy coats. DNA of the CDR3: TGTGCCAGCAGCTTCGGCGGGGCCTTAGGCGAGCAGTACTTC. This gives the protein CASSFGGALGEQYF.